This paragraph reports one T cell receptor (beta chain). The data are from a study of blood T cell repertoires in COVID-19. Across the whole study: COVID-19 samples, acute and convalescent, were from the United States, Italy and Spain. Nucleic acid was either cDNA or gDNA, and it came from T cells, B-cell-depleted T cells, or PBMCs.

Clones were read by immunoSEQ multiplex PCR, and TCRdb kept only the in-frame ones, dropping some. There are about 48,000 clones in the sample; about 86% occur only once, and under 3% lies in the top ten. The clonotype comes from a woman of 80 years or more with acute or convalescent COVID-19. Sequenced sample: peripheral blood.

The CDR3: CASINRFNSGNTIYF. DNA of the CDR3: TGTGCCAGCATAAACAGGTTCAACTCTGGAAACACCATATATTTT. This chain connects TRBV19 to TRBJ1-3; D perhaps matches TRBD1 (5 bases). Germline values: CDR1 LNHDA, CDR2 SQIVND (reference sequence). The CDR3 totals 15 residues. V was clipped by 9 bases and J by 0 bases, with 15 bases between them.